These 20 T cell receptor beta chains originate from one sample sequenced in a study of blood T cells in healthy people across ages. A second about 6 to 12 cycle PCR used barcoded and J-beta primers. TCRdb re-called the 5' RACE reads through MiXCR, storing one row per CDR3 protein. This table has around 650,000 distinct CDR3 sequences, 40% to 45% appearing once. The sequencing sample was made of blood. These TCRs come from a man aged 80 or over in good health.

The CDR3 DNA follows: TGTGCCAGCAGCCCTCCGGGAGTCTACAATGAGCAGTACTTC. Encoded protein: CASSPPGVYNEQYF. The gene calls are TRBV7-9 and TRBJ2-7; TRBD2 is a possible D gene (6 bases). Germline values: CDR1 SEHNR, CDR2 FQNEAQ (reference sequence). The V end was cut by 5 bases, the J end by 7 bases, with 18 bases between. There are 14 residues in the CDR3.

In its sample, this clonotype was seen once. The chain is built from TRBV7-2 and TRBJ2-3; D may be TRBD2 (6 bases). The CDR3 consists of 15 residues. V lost 5 bases to trimming and J lost 5 bases, with 17 bases between them. CDR1 is SGHTA and CDR2 is FQGNSA in the germline V gene. Here the CDR3 reads CASSPTNGRGDTQYF. The CDR3, as DNA: TGTGCCAGCAGCCCGACTAACGGGAGAGGAGATACGCAGTATTTT.

This clonotype has a handful of counts. V gene TRBV29-1 combines with J gene TRBJ1-5; 7 bases agree with TRBD1. Unmatched junction bases numbered 6, after V lost 7 bases and J lost 0 bases. Germline CDR1 is SQVTM and CDR2 is ANQGSEA. CDR3 size: 14 residues. This chain's CDR3 is CSAETGNSNQPQHF. CDR3 in DNA: TGCAGCGCCGAGACAGGGAATAGCAATCAGCCCCAGCATTTT.

The V and J genes are TRBV6-2 or TRBV6-3 and TRBJ2-5, with a tentative D call TRBD1 (5 bases). Trimming removed 6 bases from V and 2 bases from J, with 16 bases in between. Germline values: CDR1 MNHEY, CDR2 SVGEGT. CDR3 length: 15 residues. The CDR3 sequence is CASSGSPGKQETQYF. The CDR3 DNA reads TGTGCCAGCAGCGGCTCGCCAGGGAAACAAGAGACCCAGTACTTC.

The chain recombines TRBV19 with TRBJ2-5, with D perhaps being TRBD1 or TRBD2 (5 bases each). The J call may not be correct, given that the DNA end is closer to TRBJ2-7. Germline V gene sequence: CDR1 LNHDA, CDR2 SQIVND (reference sequence). The length of the CDR3 is 15 residues. The DNA for the CDR3 is TGTGCCAGTAGTATAGGGGGACCGTCGCCCCTCGAGCAGTACTTC. It codes for CASSIGGPSPLEQYF.

This clonotype appeared a few times. The rearrangement links TRBV6-1 to TRBJ1-2; TRBD1 matches at 12 bases. The CDR3 spans 16 residues. The V and J ends lost 11 bases and 4 bases, in that order; junction bases with no gene match: 14. Germline V lookup: CDR1 MNHNS, CDR2 SASEGT. CDR3 bases: TGTGCCTTGACCCCGGGACAGGGGGCGTCGGGCTATGGCTACACCTTC. Translation: CALTPGQGASGYGYTF.

This clonotype has more than one count but fewer than ten. The chain joins TRBV6-5 to TRBJ1-3, with 8 bases aligning to TRBD1. Looked up from germline, CDR1 is MNHEY and CDR2 is SVGAGI. The CDR3 sequence is 17 residues long. Trimming at V came to 0 bases and at J to 0 bases, leaving 4 bases not matched to a gene. Here the CDR3 reads CASSYSGQARSGNTIYF. CDR3 DNA sequence: TGTGCCAGCAGTTACTCGGGACAGGCCCGCTCTGGAAACACCATATATTTT.

The chain is built from TRBV27 and TRBJ2-1, with D tentatively TRBD1 or TRBD2 (6 bases each). Germline V lookup: CDR1 MNHEY, CDR2 SMNVEV (reference sequence). V lost 2 bases and J 9 bases, leaving 14 bases between the germline ends. CDR3 size: 14 residues. CDR3 region: CASSLRGGRGEQFF. CDR3 sequence (DNA): TGTGCCAGCAGTTTAAGAGGGGGGCGGGGTGAGCAGTTCTTC.

The gene calls are TRBV4-3 and TRBJ2-3; weak D call: TRBD1 (6 bases). CDR3 length: 13 residues. Trimming removed 4 bases from V and 8 bases from J, with 13 bases in between. Germline V CDR1 and CDR2: LGHNA, YSLEER. CDR3 sequence reads: CASSLGQISTQYF. As DNA, the CDR3 is TGCGCCAGCAGCCTGGGACAAATCAGTACGCAGTATTTT.

The chain carries TRBV7-2 and TRBJ1-6, with D perhaps TRBD1 (5 bases). Germline V gives CDR1 SGHTA, CDR2 FQGNSA. Trimming left V 2 bases short and J 12 bases short, with 8 bases between. The CDR3 length is 12 residues. For the CDR3, the DNA is TGTGCCAGCAGCTTATCAGGGCGACCCCTCCACTTT. Its translation: CASSLSGRPLHF. The whole variable domain, remainder taken from reference TRBV7-2 and TRBJ1-6, is GAGVSQSPSNKVTEKGKDVELRCDPISGHTALYWYRQSLGQGLEFLIYFQGNSAPDKSGLPSDRFSAERTGGSVSTLTIQRTQQEDSAVYLCASSLSGRPLHFGNGTRLTVT.

About this clonotype itself: Relative to the germline gene, one junction end is altered; a read error may explain this. V usage is TRBV7-2 and J usage is TRBJ1-2; the match to TRBD1 covers 9 bases. Germline CDR1 reads SGHTA; CDR2 reads FQGNSA. This CDR3 spans 16 amino acids. CDR3 nucleotide sequence: TGTGCCGGCAGCCCCACCCGACAGGGGGGCCACTATGGCTACACCTTC. Translating gives CAGSPTRQGGHYGYTF.

The chain couples TRBV6-2 or TRBV6-3 to TRBJ2-4; 9 nucleotides line up with TRBD1. The DNA end is more similar to TRBJ2-7, so the J call may be wrong. This CDR3 is 15 amino acids long. From germline, CDR1 is MNHEY and CDR2 SVGEGT. The CDR3 reads CASRLMGTGTGEQYF. The CDR3, as DNA: TGTGCCAGCAGACTAATGGGGACAGGGACGGGCGAGCAGTACTTC.

The chain is built from TRBV20-1 and TRBJ1-2; TRBD1 matches at 7 bases. This CDR3 spans 9 amino acids. The V and J ends lost 5 bases and 12 bases, in that order; junction bases with no gene match: 3. Germline CDR1 reads DFQATT; CDR2 reads SNEGSKA (reference sequence). The CDR3 loop is CSALGGHTF. The CDR3 DNA follows: TGCAGTGCTCTAGGGGGCCACACCTTC.

The chain combines TRBV2 with TRBJ1-6; a weak D match, TRBD1 (5 bases). CDR1 is SNHLY and CDR2 is FYNNEI in the germline V gene. The CDR3 extends over 14 amino acids. V was shortened by 6 bases and J by 7 bases, with 13 bases between the two germline ends. This CDR3 reads CASRGDLPNSPLHF. Here the CDR3 DNA reads TGTGCCAGCAGGGGGGATCTGCCAAATTCACCCCTCCACTTT. Full variable domain (missing parts from reference TRBV2 and TRBJ1-6): EPEVTQTPSHQVTQMGQEVILRCVPISNHLYFYWYRQILGQKVEFLVSFYNNEISEKSEIFDDQFSVERPDGSNFTLKIRSTKLEDSAMYFCASRGDLPNSPLHFGNGTRLTVT.

There are many counts of this clonotype. The chain links TRBV10-3 to TRBJ2-1, with TRBD1 as a possible D gene (5 bases). The end of the DNA fits TRBJ2-7 better, so the J call may be wrong. The germline CDR1 and CDR2 sequences are ENHRY and SYGVKD. The CDR3 is made up of 13 amino acids. The CDR3 sequence: CAISEDSYNEQYF. In nucleotides, the CDR3 is TGTGCCATCAGTGAGGACAGCTACAATGAGCAGTACTTC.

This clonotype was counted a few times. The genes are TRBV12-3 or TRBV12-4 and TRBJ1-2; weak D call: TRBD1 (5 bases). This CDR3 region has 15 residues. Trimming shortened V by 0 bases and J by 0 bases, and 8 bases separated the two germline ends. The CDR3 reads CASSLARGANYGYTF. DNA for the CDR3: TGTGCCAGCAGTTTAGCAAGGGGAGCTAACTATGGCTACACCTTC.

A few counts support this clonotype. The chain recombines TRBV20-1 with TRBJ2-5; unclear D gene. Germline V gene data show CDR1 as DFQATT and CDR2 as SNEGSKA (reference sequence). V was cut by 3 bases and J by 4 bases, with 9 bases left in between. CDR3 length: 12 amino acids. For the CDR3, the DNA is TGCAGTGCTAGCTCACGTGCAGAGACCCAGTACTTC. Translated: CSASSRAETQYF.

This clonotype has just a few counts. The rearrangement uses TRBV13 and TRBJ2-1; TRBD2 agrees at 10 bases. The junction had 8 bases not matched to a gene; V was cut back by 5 bases and J by 10 bases. This CDR3 comprises 14 residues. Germline assignment: CDR1 PRHDT and CDR2 FYEKMQ (reference sequence). The CDR3 region is CASSPSGGAREQFF. The CDR3 nucleotides read TGTGCCAGCAGCCCCAGCGGGGGGGCCAGAGAGCAGTTCTTC.

This chain links TRBV7-2 with TRBJ2-3; the D is unclear. The CDR3 is 17 residues long. The V end was cut by 5 bases, the J end by 1 base, with 19 bases between. Germline CDR1 is SGHTA and CDR2 is FQGNSA. The CDR3 reads CASSRAVAGDRTDTQYF. CDR3 DNA sequence: TGTGCCAGCAGCCGGGCCGTGGCAGGAGACCGCACAGATACGCAGTATTTT.

This clonotype was seen more than once but under ten times. The chain joins TRBV20-1 to TRBJ2-3; D perhaps matches TRBD1 (6 bases). The germline V and J ends were trimmed by 1 base and 2 bases, with 16 bases remaining between them. In germline, CDR1 is DFQATT, CDR2 SNEGSKA (reference sequence). The CDR3 consists of 16 residues. The CDR3 sequence: CSARGLGRGYTDTQYF. DNA for the CDR3: TGCAGTGCTAGAGGATTGGGCAGGGGATACACAGATACGCAGTATTTT.